This TCR beta chain is from a study of blood T cell repertoires in COVID-19. Turning to the study itself: Collection of acute and convalescent COVID-19 samples took place in the United States, Italy and Spain. PBMCs, B-cell-depleted T cells, or T cells were the source of the cDNA or gDNA that made up the material.

Source study methods: Nucleated cell counts were estimated from reference gene primer amplification. Sequencing used immunoSEQ multiplex PCR; TCRdb keeps in-frame clones, though not all of them. V and J calls plus clone size are reproduced from that table; the DNA served to infer D and trimming. Seen here are 210,000 or so clones, roughly 90% observed once, and the top ten hold about 4.8%. The receptor comes from a woman between 35 and 50 years old with acute or convalescent COVID-19. Sequenced sample: peripheral blood.

The CDR3 DNA reads as TGCGCCAGCAGCCCGGGGACAGCTATTTTCACTGAAGCTTTCTTT. Translated, it gives CASSPGTAIFTEAFF. V gene TRBV5-1 combines with J gene TRBJ1-1; 7 positions match TRBD1. In germline, CDR1 is SGHRS, CDR2 YFSETQ. The CDR3 is made up of 15 amino acids. The V segment lost 4 bases and the J segment 4 bases; nucleotides outside the gene matches: 10. The full variable domain, with the rest looked up from reference TRBV5-1 and TRBJ1-1, is KAGVTQTPRYLIKTRGQQVTLSCSPISGHRSVSWYQQTPGQGLQFLFEYFSETQRNKGNFPGRFSGRQFSNSRSEMNVSTLELGDSALYLCASSPGTAIFTEAFFGQGTRLTVV.